This T cell receptor beta chain was sequenced for a study of regulatory T cells in long-lasting Graves disease. Documented time point: newly diagnosed GD, antithyroid drugs for less than 3 months. Scientists built the TCR library using RNA that was extracted from PBMCs. In building TCR beta libraries, iRepertoire HTBI primers were used together with Arm-PCR of CDR3 regions. TCRdb re-analysed the multiplex PCR reads in MiXCR, keeping a single row per CDR3 protein. The sample holds around 240,000 distinct CDR3 sequences, under 20% seen once. Trimming left V 4 bases short and J 2 bases short, with 10 bases between. Looked up from germline, CDR1 is LGHDT and CDR2 is YNNKEL (reference sequence). This CDR3 comprises 14 residues. Ten or more counts support this clonotype. These data also featured in a second study, about T cells in Graves' hyperthyroidism and ophthalmopathy.

The chain joins TRBV3-1 to TRBJ2-3, with a tentative D call TRBD2 (6 bases). The clonotype originates from a woman in her twenties or thirties with Graves disease. The input for sequencing was peripheral blood mononuclear cells (PBMCs), taken at new diagnosis, from a patient treated with antithyroid drugs. CDR3 sequence: CASSLGLTTDTQYF. The CDR3 nucleotides are TGTGCCAGCAGCCTGGGACTTACCACAGATACGCAGTATTTT.